One and the same sample provided the 11 T cell receptor beta chains below, sequenced in a study of CD8+ T cells in alopecia areata. Extracted from the samples, RNA was reverse transcribed into cDNA to serve as the sequencing template. Repertoires were generated with immunoSEQ multiplex PCR, while TCRdb's copy carries only in-frame clones and drops some. The sample has about 130,000 clones, approximately 49% seen once. The sequenced sample was CD8+ T cells sorted from blood, obtained at week 0. The origin of the receptors is a human donor with alopecia areata.

In this sample, this clone turned up a few times. This chain uses TRBV4-1 with TRBJ2-5; 15 positions agree with TRBD2. Germline values: CDR1 MGHRA, CDR2 YSYEKL. The CDR3 is 19 residues long. With V trimmed by 1 base and J by 2 bases, 8 bases remained unmatched. This chain's CDR3 is CASSQVSGTSGGLQETQYF. The CDR3 nucleotides are TGCGCCAGCAGCCAAGTCTCGGGGACTAGCGGGGGGTTACAAGAGACCCAGTACTTC.

The chain links TRBV29-1 to TRBJ2-7; tentative D call: TRBD2 (5 bases). The V end was cut by 4 bases, the J end by 0 bases, with 16 bases between. Germline V lookup: CDR1 SQVTM, CDR2 ANQGSEA. The CDR3 loop spans 15 amino acids. The CDR3 is CSVVAWRESSYEQYF. DNA for the CDR3: TGCAGCGTTGTAGCGTGGCGTGAAAGCTCCTACGAGCAGTACTTC.

The chain joins TRBV4-1 to TRBJ1-2, with D possibly TRBD1 on 6 matching bases. This CDR3 region has 14 residues. Germline V CDR1 and CDR2: MGHRA, YSYEKL. Trimming shortened V by 4 bases and J by 6 bases, and 15 bases separated the two germline ends. CDR3 sequence: CASSPGPRGDGYTF. The CDR3 nucleotides are TGCGCCAGCAGCCCAGGCCCCAGGGGCGATGGCTACACCTTC.

V and J are TRBV30 and TRBJ2-7; D gene unclear. Trimming stripped 0 bases from V and 2 bases from J, with 14 bases between. The V gene's germline CDR1 is GTSNPN and CDR2 SVGIG (reference sequence). The CDR3 is 15 amino acids. CDR3 bases: TGTGCCTGGAGTGTACCCGGCTACAGAACCTACGAGCAGTACTTC. Translated, it gives CAWSVPGYRTYEQYF.

The chain uses TRBV4-1 and TRBJ1-6, with TRBD1 matching over 7 bases. V was clipped by 3 bases and J by 9 bases; unmatched bases: 5. The CDR3 spans 14 residues. Looked up from germline, CDR1 is MGHRA and CDR2 is YSYEKL. The CDR3 reads CASSQAGGGSPLHF. For the CDR3, the DNA is TGCGCCAGCAGCCAGGCAGGGGGGGGTTCACCCCTCCACTTT.

This chain connects TRBV9 to TRBJ2-3; 10 positions agree with TRBD1. The V and J ends lost 3 bases and 4 bases, in that order; junction bases with no gene match: 5. The germline CDR1 and CDR2 sequences are SGDLS and YYNGEE. The CDR3 has 15 amino acids. The DNA for the CDR3 is TGTGCCAGCAGCGGACCGGGACAGGGGTCAGATACGCAGTATTTT. It encodes CASSGPGQGSDTQYF. Supplemented by reference TRBV9 and TRBJ2-3, the full variable domain reads DSGVTQTPKHLITATGQRVTLRCSPRSGDLSVYWYQQSLDQGLQFLIQYYNGEERAKGNILERFSAQQFPDLHSELNLSSLELGDSALYFCASSGPGQGSDTQYFGPGTRLTVL.

V usage is TRBV5-4 and J usage is TRBJ2-3; the match to TRBD2 covers 8 bases. This CDR3 comprises 16 residues. The V gene's germline CDR1 is SGHNT and CDR2 YYREEE (reference sequence). The V segment lost 4 bases and the J segment 2 bases; nucleotides outside the gene matches: 9. CDR3 protein: CASSRMGRGATDTQYF. CDR3 sequence (DNA): TGTGCCAGCAGCCGTATGGGGCGGGGGGCCACAGATACGCAGTATTTT. The variable domain in full, completed from reference TRBV5-4 and TRBJ2-3, reads ETGVTQSPTHLIKTRGQQVTLRCSSQSGHNTVSWYQQALGQGPQFIFQYYREEENGRGNFPPRFSGLQFPNYSSELNVNALELDDSALYLCASSRMGRGATDTQYFGPGTRLTVL.

This sequence joins TRBV2 and TRBJ1-1, with D perhaps TRBD1 (6 bases). Germline V gene lookup returns CDR1 SNHLY and CDR2 FYNNEI. Trimming took 7 bases from V and 5 from J, leaving 17 bases between them. The CDR3 is 14 residues long. This CDR3 is CASTSTGYLTEAFF. CDR3 in DNA: TGTGCCAGCACTTCCACAGGGTATTTGACTGAAGCTTTCTTT.

This clone came up a few times. The chain employs TRBV6-5 and TRBJ1-1; D not resolved. The germline gives CDR1 MNHEY, CDR2 SVGAGI. The V end lost 4 bases, the J end lost 3 bases, and 9 bases lay between the germline ends. The CDR3 runs 13 residues. This chain's CDR3 is CASSSEGHTEAFF. CDR3 sequence (DNA): TGTGCCAGCAGTTCCGAGGGCCACACTGAAGCTTTCTTT.

V gene TRBV12-5 combines with J gene TRBJ2-7; no clear D gene. Trimming took off 0 bases at V and 3 bases at J, with 3 bases between the two ends. This CDR3 comprises 12 residues. Germline assignment: CDR1 LGHNT and CDR2 FRNRAP. CDR3 nucleotide sequence: TGTGCTAGTGGTTTGGTATTCTACGAGCAGTACTTC. Encoded protein: CASGLVFYEQYF.

V usage is TRBV7-2 and J usage is TRBJ1-1; D not resolved. Germline values: CDR1 SGHTA, CDR2 FQGNSA. V was trimmed by 6 bases and J by 1 base, leaving 9 bases between them. There are 13 residues in the CDR3. CDR3 sequence: CASRPAGNTEAFF. DNA of the CDR3: TGTGCCAGCAGGCCGGCGGGGAACACTGAAGCTTTCTTT. The full variable domain, completed using reference TRBV7-2 and TRBJ1-1, is GAGVSQSPSNKVTEKGKDVELRCDPISGHTALYWYRQSLGQGLEFLIYFQGNSAPDKSGLPSDRFSAERTGGSVSTLTIQRTQQEDSAVYLCASRPAGNTEAFFGQGTRLTVV.